These T cell receptor beta chains were read from a single sample in a study of blood T cell repertoires in COVID-19. The data were produced by immunoSEQ multiplex PCR, yet TCRdb's version contains in-frame clones alone and is incomplete. This table has roughly 150,000 clones, roughly 81% appearing once. Sequencing input: peripheral blood. Every receptor here comes from a woman older than 75 with COVID-19, enrolled during active disease. CDR3s include the opening cysteine and the closing phenylalanine or tryptophan. Each record gives: J gene, clone size, D gene, V gene, CDR3 DNA, CDR3 protein. A D gene is named only where the DNA matches it firmly. Size tells how often a clone was seen (once, few, many) or the class of an expanded clone, and some rows leave it out.

TRBJ1-1 few TRBD1 TRBV29-1 TGCAGCGTCACTGGACAGGGGAACACTGAAGCTTTCTTT CSVTGQGNTEAFF
TRBJ2-4 . TRBD2 TRBV10-1 TGCGCCAGCAGTGGGGAGGGAGGGCCGAAAAACATTCAGTACTTC CASSGEGGPKNIQYF
TRBJ2-5 . . TRBV7-9 TGTGCCAGCAGCTCAACATTAGGCAGGGGCTCAGTGGCCCAGTACTTC CASSSTLGRGSVAQYF
TRBJ2-7 . TRBD1 TRBV4-3 TGCGCCAGCAGCCACCGGACAGGGGATAGGGAGCAGTACTTC CASSHRTGDREQYF
TRBJ2-7 . TRBD1 TRBV6-1 TGTGCCAGCAGTGAAGGTGGACAGGGGGCGTACGAGCAGTACTTC CASSEGGQGAYEQYF
TRBJ1-2 . . TRBV6-5 TGTGCCAGCAGTTACGGGGGCCAACGCTCCTATGGCTACACCTTC CASSYGGQRSYGYTF
TRBJ1-2 . . TRBV2 TGTGCGAGCAGAACAGGACAGCCGAACTATGGCTACACCTTC CASRTGQPNYGYTF
TRBJ2-7 once . TRBV30 TGTGCCTGGAGTTCGACAGGCTACGAGCAGTACTTC CAWSSTGYEQYF
TRBJ2-7 . TRBD2 TRBV9 TGTGCCAGCAGCGTAGGTGCGGGGGTCTACGAGCAGTACTTC CASSVGAGVYEQYF
TRBJ2-5 . TRBD2 TRBV7-2 TGTGCCAGCAGATCTAGCGGGGGGGCGGAGACCCAGTACTTC CASRSSGGAETQYF
TRBJ2-1 . TRBD2 TRBV5-4 TGTGCCAGCAGCTTGATGACTAGCGGGAGGGATTACAATGAGCAGTTCTTC CASSLMTSGRDYNEQFF
TRBJ1-2 . TRBD1 TRBV29-1 TGCAGCGTTGAAGCCAGGACAGGGGGGGACTATGGCTACACCTTC CSVEARTGGDYGYTF
TRBJ2-5 . . TRBV7-2 TGTGCCAGCAGCAAGCGCCCCCAAGAGACCCAGTACTTC CASSKRPQETQYF
TRBJ2-5 . . TRBV27 TGTGCCAGCAGTTTCCGGGGGAGAGAGACCCAGTACTTC CASSFRGRETQYF
TRBJ2-1 . TRBD2 TRBV2 TGTGCCACAGGGAGACTAGCGGGGACTGAGCAGTTCTTC CATGRLAGTEQFF
TRBJ1-1 . . TRBV6-1 TGTGCCAGCAGTGAACAGGGTTGGAACACTGAAGCTTTCTTT CASSEQGWNTEAFF
TRBJ2-1 . TRBD1 TRBV6-2/TRBV6-3 TGTGCCAGCAGCCCCACAGGGGCCTCCTACAATGAGCAGTTCTTC CASSPTGASYNEQFF
TRBJ2-1 . TRBD1 TRBV19 TGTGCCAGTAGTGTACAGGGGCACTCCTACAATGAGCAGTTCTTC CASSVQGHSYNEQFF
TRBJ2-5 . . TRBV15 TGTGCCACCAGCAGAGATCCCCAGATTGCGGCCCAGTACTTC CATSRDPQIAAQYF
TRBJ2-5 . . TRBV5-4 TGTGCCAGCAGCACCTACGGAGTTCTGTACCAAGAGACCCAGTACTTC CASSTYGVLYQETQYF
TRBJ2-3 . TRBD2 TRBV6-5 TGTGCCAGCAGTTACACCGTAGCGGGGCTAGATACGCAGTATTTT CASSYTVAGLDTQYF
TRBJ1-4 . TRBD1 TRBV2 TGTGCCAGCAACGGACAGGGTTTTGAAAAACTGTTTTTT CASNGQGFEKLFF
TRBJ2-3 . . TRBV13 TGTGCCACCGCGGCGAGCGCAGATACGCAGTATTTT CATAASADTQYF
TRBJ2-3 . TRBD2 TRBV4-2 TGTGCCAGCAGCCAAGCGGGGAGGGCGACAGATACGCAGTATTTT CASSQAGRATDTQYF
TRBJ2-1 . TRBD2 TRBV19 TGTGCCAGTAGTATATATGGGCGGGGGGGCAAGAATGAGCAGTTCTTC CASSIYGRGGKNEQFF
TRBJ2-1 . . TRBV6-1 TGTGCCAGCAGTGAAACAGGGTCAGCTGTTCGTGAGCAGTTCTTC CASSETGSAVREQFF
TRBJ1-1 . . TRBV4-2 TGTGCCAGCAGCCTTGGACAGAGGGCTGAAGCTTTCTTT CASSLGQRAEAFF
TRBJ2-7 . TRBD2 TRBV4-2 TGTGCCAGCAGCCAGTGGGGGACTAACTCCTACGAGCAGTACTTC CASSQWGTNSYEQYF
TRBJ2-7 . . TRBV18 TGTGCCAGCTCACCAGGGCCCTCCTACGAGCAGTACTTC CASSPGPSYEQYF
TRBJ2-3 . . TRBV27 TGTGCCAGCAGTTTATGGGGGGAGTCTAGCACAGATACGCAGTATTTT CASSLWGESSTDTQYF
TRBJ2-1 . . TRBV6-5 TGTGCCAGTAAACCTCTTCGCGGGCCCTACAATGAGCAGTTCTTC CASKPLRGPYNEQFF
TRBJ1-3 . TRBD1 TRBV2 TGTGCCAGCAGTATGACAGGGTCGGGCACCATATATTTT CASSMTGSGTIYF
TRBJ1-4 . . TRBV30 TGTGCCTGGAGTCCATATGAAAAACTGTTTTTT CAWSPYEKLFF
TRBJ2-7 . . TRBV3-1/TRBV3-2 TGTGCCAGCAGCCCTGGGCCCCAGCTGGGTGAGCAGTACTTC CASSPGPQLGEQYF
TRBJ1-2 . TRBD1 TRBV6-6 TGTGCCAGCAGTCGAGCCGGGACAGGGTGGGCTGGCTATGGCTACACCTTC CASSRAGTGWAGYGYTF
TRBJ2-1 once TRBD2 TRBV30 TGTGCCTGGAGTCCACTCGGGAGGGGACACAATGAGCAGTTCTTC CAWSPLGRGHNEQFF
TRBJ2-2 . . TRBV11-1 TGTGCCAGCAGCTTACATCAGGGTTCCGGGGAGCTGTTTTTT CASSLHQGSGELFF
TRBJ1-6 . . TRBV4-3 TGCGCCAGCAGCCAAGATTCGAGGGTCGGGGAGTCACCCCTCCACTTT CASSQDSRVGESPLHF
TRBJ2-1 . . TRBV1 TGCACCAGCAGCCAAGAACCCCCCCGGACTAGCGGGAAGAAAGGGGGGAATGAGCAGTTCTTC CTSSQEPPRTSGKKGGNEQFF
TRBJ2-1 . TRBD1 TRBV27 TGTGCCAGCAGTGTGCGGACAGGGTACAATGAGCAGTTCTTC CASSVRTGYNEQFF
TRBJ2-3 . TRBD1 TRBV30 TGTGCCTGGAGCAGGGGGACCACAGATACGCAGTATTTT CAWSRGTTDTQYF
TRBJ2-3 once . TRBV5-1 TGCGCCAGCAGCCGGGTTCCAGGGGTTTTGGTAGATACGCAGTATTTT CASSRVPGVLVDTQYF
TRBJ2-2 . . TRBV5-6 TGTGCCAGCAGCTTGATAGGGGTTTTGGGGAACACCGGGGAGCTGTTTTTT CASSLIGVLGNTGELFF
TRBJ1-1 . TRBD1 TRBV10-3 TGTGCCATCAGGTCCCTTGGCGCAGGGGGATTCATGAACACTGAAGCTTTCTTT CAIRSLGAGGFMNTEAFF
TRBJ2-5 . . TRBV27 TGTGCCAGCAGTTCGGCAGGGACACAAGAGACCCAGTACTTC CASSSAGTQETQYF
TRBJ2-7 . TRBD2 TRBV9 TGTGCCAGCAGCACAGGACTAGCGGGTCTTTCCGAGCAGTACTTC CASSTGLAGLSEQYF
TRBJ2-7 . . TRBV20-1 TGCAGTGCCCTCGGACAGAACGAGCAGTACTTC CSALGQNEQYF
TRBJ2-1 . TRBD2 TRBV6-5 TGTGCCAGCAGGAACGGGAGGAATGAGCAGTTCTTC CASRNGRNEQFF
TRBJ2-1 few . TRBV3-1/TRBV3-2 TGTGCCAGCAGCCAGGGAAGCGGATTCTCCTACAATGAGCAGTTCTTC CASSQGSGFSYNEQFF
TRBJ2-1 . . TRBV30 TGTGCCTGGAGTGCTACGGACTTCTACAATGAGCAGTTCTTC CAWSATDFYNEQFF
TRBJ1-2 . TRBD1 TRBV19 TGTGCCAGTAGTATACCGGGACAGGGGAACTATGGCTACACCTTC CASSIPGQGNYGYTF
TRBJ2-3 . TRBD1 TRBV28 TGTGCCAGCAGACCTGGAGGACAGGGGTTAGATACGCAGTATTTT CASRPGGQGLDTQYF
TRBJ2-5 . TRBD1 TRBV27 TGTGCCAGCAGTCTCCACAGGGGACAAGAGACCCAGTACTTC CASSLHRGQETQYF
TRBJ2-5 . TRBD2 TRBV27 TGTGCCAGCAGTTTACGTGGATCCGGGGGGGACCAAGAGACCCAGTACTTC CASSLRGSGGDQETQYF